Listed below are T cell receptor beta chains from one sample, sequenced in a study of cytomegalovirus exposure and HLA in healthy donors. TCRdb's copy holds only in-frame clones and misses some; the assay was immunoSEQ multiplex PCR. The sample lists about 120,000 clones, 15% occurring once. The specimen sequenced was PBMCs. These receptor sequences come from a woman aged 18-35 years in good health and CMV-seronegative. The CDR3 runs from the conserved cysteine through the conserved F or W. The order of the fields is D gene, clone size, J gene, V gene, CDR3 protein, CDR3 DNA. The D gene is left open where the match is weak. Size is stated for part of the rows, as once, few or many counts, or as a class when the clone is expanded.

TRBD2 . TRBJ2-7 TRBV5-1 CASSLAQQRGAEQYF TGCGCCAGCAGCTTGGCCCAGCAGCGGGGGGCCGAGCAGTACTTC
. few TRBJ2-2 TRBV6-1 CASSPFRGNTGELFF TGTGCCAGCAGCCCGTTCAGGGGTAACACCGGGGAGCTGTTTTTT
TRBD1 . TRBJ2-5 TRBV7-7 CASSFAGGSETQYF TGTGCCAGCAGCTTCGCAGGGGGCTCAGAGACCCAGTACTTC
. . TRBJ2-6 TRBV4-1 CASSQVLLSPGANVLTF TGCGCCAGCAGCCAAGTCCTTTTAAGCCCTGGGGCCAACGTCCTGACTTTC
. . TRBJ2-1 TRBV30 CAWSVRYSNEQFF TGTGCCTGGAGTGTACGGTACAGCAATGAGCAGTTCTTC
TRBD2 . TRBJ2-7 TRBV10-2 CASSSKRELQLVNEQYF TGCGCCAGCAGTTCGAAGCGGGAGCTCCAACTAGTCAACGAGCAGTACTTC
. . TRBJ1-2 TRBV27 CASSETLSGYTF TGTGCCAGCAGTGAGACTCTCTCGGGCTACACCTTC
TRBD2 . TRBJ2-7 TRBV2 CASRASGRGLYEQYF TGTGCCAGCAGGGCGAGCGGGAGGGGCCTCTACGAGCAGTACTTC
TRBD2 few TRBJ2-1 TRBV7-9 CASSSGTSGSRHEQFF TGTGCCAGCAGCTCGGGGACTAGCGGGAGCAGGCATGAGCAGTTCTTC
TRBD1 few TRBJ2-7 TRBV30 CAWSSGQGYEQYF TGTGCCTGGAGCTCGGGACAGGGCTACGAGCAGTACTTC
. few TRBJ2-3 TRBV29-1 CSVDLASTDTQYF TGCAGCGTTGACCTAGCGAGCACAGATACGCAGTATTTT
. . TRBJ1-5 TRBV28 CASSFTGDQPQHF TGTGCCAGCAGTTTTACGGGAGATCAGCCCCAGCATTTT
TRBD1 . TRBJ1-4 TRBV7-9 CASSLVGQGDEKLFF TGTGCCAGCAGCTTAGTCGGACAGGGGGACGAAAAACTGTTTTTT
. few TRBJ2-7 TRBV11-2 CASSLGRVPSYEQYF TGTGCCAGCAGCTTGGGGCGCGTGCCCTCCTACGAGCAGTACTTC
. . TRBJ2-7 TRBV28 CASSLPVPGGTSYEQYF TGTGCCAGCAGTTTACCTGTCCCGGGCGGGACCTCCTACGAGCAGTACTTC
TRBD2 few TRBJ2-1 TRBV6-1 CASSEEAGVYNEQFF TGTGCCAGCAGTGAAGAAGCGGGGGTTTACAATGAGCAGTTCTTC
TRBD1 few TRBJ2-6 TRBV25-1 CASSEGGQGFSGANVLTF TGTGCCAGCAGTGAGGGGGGACAGGGGTTCTCTGGGGCCAACGTCCTGACTTTC
. few TRBJ1-1 TRBV19 CASSRGGFAEAFF TGTGCCAGTAGTAGAGGAGGGTTCGCGGAAGCTTTCTTT
TRBD1 . TRBJ1-1 TRBV18 CASSPLLTGGTEAFF TGTGCCAGCTCACCACTCCTTACAGGGGGCACTGAAGCTTTCTTT
TRBD1 . TRBJ1-2 TRBV19 CATRGDHYGYTF TGTGCCACCAGGGGGGACCACTATGGCTACACCTTC
TRBD2 . TRBJ2-1 TRBV6-5 CASSRQLAGGEQFF TGTGCCAGCAGTCGTCAACTAGCGGGAGGGGAGCAGTTCTTC
. few TRBJ1-2 TRBV27 CASRGGYGYTF TGTGCCAGCAGGGGGGGCTATGGCTACACCTTC
. . TRBJ1-2 TRBV20-1 CSANPDYGYTF TGCAGTGCTAACCCAGACTATGGCTACACCTTC
. . TRBJ2-5 TRBV5-1 CASSLGQVQQETQYF TGCGCCAGCAGCTTGGGGCAGGTCCAACAAGAGACCCAGTACTTC
. . TRBJ1-5 TRBV5-8 CASSFPGNQPQHF TGTGCCAGCAGCTTCCCGGGGAACCAGCCCCAGCATTTT
. few TRBJ1-4 TRBV5-5 CASSLNPGEKLFF TGTGCCAGCAGCTTAAACCCGGGTGAAAAACTGTTTTTT
TRBD1 . TRBJ2-7 TRBV13 CASSFKTGVLLGDEQYF TGTGCCAGCAGCTTTAAGACAGGGGTTCTCCTTGGGGACGAGCAGTACTTC
TRBD2 few TRBJ2-1 TRBV2 CASLNLAGEFGEQFF TGTGCCAGCCTTAATCTAGCGGGAGAGTTCGGTGAGCAGTTCTTC
TRBD1 few TRBJ2-3 TRBV6-1 CASSEGGGTGPDTQYF TGTGCCAGCAGTGAAGGGGGGGGGACAGGGCCAGATACGCAGTATTTT
TRBD1 . TRBJ1-1 TRBV10-3 CAISTQGSVFMNTEAFF TGTGCCATCAGTACACAGGGGTCAGTCTTCATGAACACTGAAGCTTTCTTT
. few TRBJ2-3 TRBV28 CASRGFGPGTIDTDTQYF TGTGCCAGCAGGGGATTTGGTCCCGGGACAATTGACACAGATACGCAGTATTTT
TRBD1 medium-sized TRBJ1-5 TRBV19 CASRSRRGPNQPQHF TGTGCCAGTAGGTCGCGGAGGGGGCCCAATCAGCCCCAGCATTTT
. . TRBJ2-1 TRBV23-1 CASSQSKGDTHNEQFF TGCGCCAGCAGTCAATCGAAAGGGGACACTCACAATGAGCAGTTCTTC
. few TRBJ1-5 TRBV6-6 CASSYEQSNQPQHF TGTGCCAGCAGTTACGAACAGAGCAATCAGCCCCAGCATTTT
. . TRBJ1-1 TRBV29-1 CSVPRAGRNTEAFF TGCAGCGTTCCTCGGGCGGGGAGGAACACTGAAGCTTTCTTT
TRBD1 few TRBJ1-1 TRBV28 CASSLAGGIMAFF TGTGCCAGCAGTTTGGCAGGGGGCATAATGGCTTTCTTT
TRBD2 . TRBJ2-7 TRBV7-2 CASSSGLAGYEQYF TGTGCCAGCAGCTCGGGACTAGCGGGCTACGAGCAGTACTTC
TRBD1 few TRBJ1-4 TRBV2 CASKETGNEKLFF TGTGCCAGCAAAGAGACAGGGAATGAAAAACTGTTTTTT
. . TRBJ2-3 TRBV2 CASRQLRGTLKDTQYF TGTGCCAGCAGACAACTGCGCGGGACCCTCAAGGATACGCAGTATTTT
. few TRBJ2-3 TRBV19 CASSEILADTQYF TGTGCCAGTAGCGAAATTTTAGCAGATACGCAGTATTTT
TRBD2 . TRBJ2-3 TRBV7-9 CASSPSGMSTDTQYF TGTGCCAGCAGCCCCAGCGGGATGAGCACAGATACGCAGTATTTT
TRBD1 . TRBJ2-5 TRBV5-1 CASSVGTGGPSNLQETQYF TGCGCCAGCAGCGTTGGGACAGGGGGACCATCTAACCTCCAAGAGACCCAGTACTTC
. few TRBJ2-2 TRBV6-5 CASSYSEGAGELFF TGTGCCAGCAGTTACTCGGAGGGAGCCGGGGAGCTGTTTTTT
. few TRBJ1-1 TRBV19 CASIAGQQNTEAFF TGTGCCAGTATAGCAGGACAGCAGAACACTGAAGCTTTCTTT
. . TRBJ2-1 TRBV2 CASSVTASLEFF TGTGCCAGCAGTGTGACAGCCTCCCTAGAGTTCTTC
. few TRBJ2-3 TRBV7-6 CASSLRPRDQRHTDTQYF TGTGCCAGCAGCTTACGTCCCAGAGACCAACGACACACAGATACGCAGTATTTT
. . TRBJ2-7 TRBV27 CASSRDTPYEQYF TGTGCCAGCAGCCGGGACACTCCCTACGAGCAGTACTTC
. . TRBJ2-7 TRBV11-2 CASSAGTQSSYEQYF TGTGCCAGCAGCGCCGGGACTCAGAGCTCCTACGAGCAGTACTTC
. few TRBJ1-6 TRBV15 CATSRDRGGSPLHF TGTGCCACCAGCAGAGACAGGGGTGGTTCACCCCTCCACTTT
. few TRBJ1-1 TRBV29-1 CSVVRGANTEAFF TGCAGCGTTGTTCGGGGTGCGAACACTGAAGCTTTCTTT
. few TRBJ2-7 TRBV5-1 CASSLPGSPPYEQYF TGCGCCAGCAGCTTGCCCGGGAGTCCCCCCTACGAGCAGTACTTC
. . TRBJ2-3 TRBV4-1 CASSPYVDSGTDTQYF TGCGCCAGCAGCCCGTACGTTGACTCCGGCACAGATACGCAGTATTTT
. few TRBJ1-4 TRBV6-5 CASRGSWEKLFF TGTGCCAGCAGAGGGAGCTGGGAAAAACTGTTTTTT
TRBD1 few TRBJ1-5 TRBV2 CASSITGGLSNQPQHF TGTGCCAGCAGCATTACAGGGGGTCTTAGCAATCAGCCCCAGCATTTT
. . TRBJ2-1 TRBV10-2 CASSSPGSYNEQFF TGCGCCAGCAGTAGCCCAGGGTCCTACAATGAGCAGTTCTTC